This T cell receptor (beta chain) was found in a study of T-cell reconstitution after alpha-beta-depleted transplantation in children. Trimming took 2 bases from V and 2 from J; bases not matched to a gene: 5. CDR3 size: 15 residues. In germline, CDR1 is MNHEY, CDR2 SVGAGI. The library targeted TCRbeta and was prepared with unique molecular identifiers. One entry per CDR3 protein results from TCRdb running MiXCR on the PCR reads. Of some 600,000 distinct CDR3 sequences listed, around 17% are singletons. Material: PBMCs from the stem cell graft donor, obtained from the stem cell graft. The receptor was derived from a human donor who donated a stem cell graft to a child with acute myeloid leukemia. J is TRBJ2-5 and V is TRBV6-5, with 7 nucleotides matching TRBD1. This chain's CDR3 is CASSYLTGSQETQYF. The DNA of the CDR3 is TGTGCCAGCAGTTACCTGACAGGGAGTCAAGAGACCCAGTACTTC.